Reported below is one TCR beta chain. The data were taken from a study of blood T cell repertoires in COVID-19. This CDR3 contains 13 residues. The germline V gene encodes CDR1 SNHLY and CDR2 FYNNEI. V was clipped by 2 bases and J by 3 bases, with 7 bases between them. Seattle participants joined during active infection and were tracked over time. The data were produced by immunoSEQ multiplex PCR, yet TCRdb's version contains in-frame clones alone and is incomplete. Among more than 200,000 clones listed, around 88% were seen once. The genes are TRBV2 and TRBJ1-1; tentatively, D is TRBD1 (5 bases). The sequencing sample was made of peripheral blood. This sequence originates from a woman in her twenties or thirties with COVID-19, enrolled during active disease. CDR3 DNA: TGTGCCAGCAGTGAAAGCAGGGACACTGAAGCTTTCTTT. Its translation is CASSESRDTEAFF.